This T cell receptor beta chain was sequenced during a study of cytomegalovirus exposure and HLA in healthy donors. Between the trimmed V and J ends, which lost 3 bases and 0 bases, there was a span of 10 bases. The CDR3 has 15 amino acids. Germline CDR1 is KGHSH and CDR2 is LQKENI. Of note for this clone: The antigen remains unidentified.

General observations from the study: V- and J-gene trimming in TCR beta was tied to a missense DCLRE1C variant by an analysis performed later. The investigators catalogued about 170 TCR beta chains as cytomegalovirus-associated.

In the PCR, 60 Vbeta and 13 Jbeta primers were used. Generated by immunoSEQ multiplex PCR, the TCRdb table keeps only in-frame clones and is missing some. The table lists about 100,000 clones, about 68% of them singletons. The source is a man in his thirties or forties in good health and CMV-seropositive. The sequenced sample consisted of PBMCs. The V call is TRBV18, the J call TRBJ2-3, with TRBD2 as a possible D gene (5 bases). The CDR3 DNA follows: TGTGCCAGCTCACCCCCCTCGGGGAGCACAGATACGCAGTATTTT. Its protein is CASSPPSGSTDTQYF. Using reference TRBV18 and TRBJ2-3 for the parts outside the CDR3, the full variable domain is NAGVMQNPRHLVRRRGQEARLRCSPMKGHSHVYWYRQLPEEGLKFMVYLQKENIIDESGMPKERFSAEFPKEGPSILRIQQVVRGDSAAYFCASSPPSGSTDTQYFGPGTRLTVL.